This T cell receptor beta chain was observed in a study of blood T cells in healthy people across ages (dated by TCRdb to between 2014 and 2016). Looking at the study overall: Template switching captured roughly one uniquely barcoded TCR beta cDNA molecule per two T cells in model experiments. Two additional independent replicas of 1 million unique cDNA reads from the same blood draw were analyzed for two donors (one aged 18 to 30 and one aged 80 or older). The study measured age-related changes in TCR beta repertoire diversity using deep sequencing normalized with unique cDNA molecular identifiers. Donors were grouped into four age groups: young (average roughly 15 years), middle-aged (39), aged (62) and long-lived (just over 80).

The research as a whole found: The CMV infection status of donors was not known, potentially confounding age-related changes in expanded clonotypes. Bulk unsorted PBMC profiling prevented conclusive comparison of naive and antigen-experienced compartments. Estimates of total diversity from one million sequenced T cells were regarded as lower bounds and underestimates. The percentage of naive T cells measured by flow cytometry correlated strongly with observed TCR beta diversity. As age increased, observed TCR beta diversity per million T cells dropped in a roughly linear way, and a significant reduction was already evident by age about 40. Compared with the aged group, the long-lived group had more naive CD4+ T cells, fewer expanded clones and increased TCR diversity, suggesting age selection.

The germline V and J ends show losses of 5 bases and 2 bases respectively, and no gene match explains 6 bases of the junction. Measured from the cysteine to the phenylalanine, the CDR3 is 15 residues long. The sequence is cut down to CDR3 DNA, 45 bases in frame from base 1. CDR1 SGHTA and CDR2 FQGNSA are derived from the germline V gene. The library was obtained by 5' RACE. The instrument was an Illumina HiSeq 2500. A second PCR of 7 to 11 cycles was run with a J-beta primer mix and a sample-barcoded 5' primer. A template-switch 5' adaptor carrying 12 random nucleotides introduced a unique molecular identifier onto each TCR beta cDNA molecule. At least 2.5 million CDR3-containing paired-end reads were obtained from each sample. First-strand cDNA synthesis was performed from all RNA using the Mint cDNA synthesis kit, with priming by a TRBC-specific oligonucleotide. Following uracil-DNA glycosylase treatment, all cDNA underwent a first 18-cycle PCR with the universal primers M1SS and BC2_uni_R. The authors' analysis ran thus. Each sample was normalized by randomly selecting 1 million high-quality reads, each carrying a distinct molecular identifier. Instead of being binned into consensus sequences, reads that shared molecular identifiers were thrown out. CDR3 identification, clonotype clustering and error correction used MiTCR with a Q25 quality threshold and the strictest error-elimination algorithm. A nonparametric unseen species model using Euler transformation provided a lower-bound estimate of total TCR beta diversity. Clones were called with MiXCR by TCRdb after fastp trimmed the public reads at Q25, and only in-frame beta chains were retained. Every distinct CDR3 protein forms one entry, paired with its most common genes and DNA. The V and J calls and clone size come from TCRdb's table, not from the authors' own analysis. The table for this sample lists about 800,000 distinct CDR3 sequences; around a quarter of them were counted only once. Of the sample, approximately 3.7% falls within the top ten clones.

The approximately 39 donors, aged 6 to 90 years, were systemically healthy Caucasian individuals from Russia. Approximately 9 milliliters of peripheral blood were collected from each donor into EDTA-treated Vacutainer tubes. Ficoll-Paque density-gradient centrifugation was used to isolate PBMCs, with at least 7 million per sample. Trizol reagent was used to extract total RNA from the PBMCs, yielding at least 6 micrograms per sample. Naive CD45RAhigh/CD27high T cell percentages were measured by flow cytometry on a PBMC aliquot from every donor. Comments on this clonotype: Its antigen is unknown. No qualities accompany the bases; no much larger clone lies one base away.

These same data were also listed under a study on T cells of mothers and their children. The second study reports: Nine systemically healthy Caucasian individuals, comprising three mothers and their six children, were included as donors. cDNA synthesis used all of the extracted RNA, with 1.5 ug of RNA in each 15 ul reaction. Sample barcodes and 2-4 random nucleotides were added via the M1S primer in the second PCR. Over 8 million TCR beta CDR3 reads came from each mother, compared with around 3 million reads from each child. Thymic selection similarly shapes TCR recombination output in related and unrelated pairs, with minor effect from inherited differences. Normalized repertoire overlap was always found to be slightly, but never significantly, higher in related mother-child pairs than in unrelated mother-child pairs. Persistent microchimeric T cell clones were not detected, at a sensitivity of 95 to 100 clones per million clonotypes. The study used deep NGS to compare TCR beta repertoires of mothers and children, seeking features distinguishing related mother-child pairs from unrelated individuals. Mothers averaged roughly 40 +/- 4 years of age and children averaged about 10 +/- 4 years. After adapters were ligated using NEBNext reagents, the libraries underwent 100+100 nt paired-end sequencing on an Illumina HiSeq 2000. Mother and child libraries were prepared a month apart and sequenced in separate runs to prevent cross-contamination. For each donor, somewhere between roughly 450,000 and 2,000,000 distinct TCR beta clonotypes were identified. Naive TCR beta clonotypes were estimated from low-frequency clonotypes matched to each donor's FACS-determined naive share, without sorting.

The material sequenced was blood. The V gene is TRBV7-2 and the J gene is TRBJ2-7; 10 middle bases align to TRBD2. The sequence derives from a boy younger than 18 in good health. The DNA reads as follows: TGTGCCAGCAGCCAAGCGGGGGGGACCCCCTACGAGCAGTACTTC. Its translation reads: CASSQAGGTPYEQYF.